This is a list of T cell receptor beta chains from one sample in a study of blood T cell repertoires in COVID-19. The protocol was immunoSEQ multiplex PCR, while the TCRdb copy is restricted to in-frame clones and leaves out a portion. The sample records some 250,000 clones, 84% being singletons. Sequencing used peripheral blood. These receptors were taken from a man aged 60 to 75 with acute or convalescent COVID-19. The CDR3 runs from the conserved cysteine through the conserved F or W. A D gene is named only where the DNA matches it firmly. Expanded clones are given a class, and other clones once, few, many or no size at all.

clone_size: .
d_call: .
v_call: TRBV19
j_call: TRBJ1-1
cdr3_nt: TGTGCCAGCAACAGGGCCTCCGAATTATCGAACACTGAAGCTTTCTTT
cdr3_aa: CASNRASELSNTEAFF

clone_size: once
d_call: TRBD2
v_call: TRBV11-2
j_call: TRBJ2-3
cdr3_nt: TGTGCCAGCAGCTCGAACCCCCTAGCGGGAGTGAAAGATACGCAGTATTTT
cdr3_aa: CASSSNPLAGVKDTQYF

clone_size: .
d_call: TRBD1
v_call: TRBV11-1
j_call: TRBJ2-7
cdr3_nt: TGTGCCAGCAGCTTTGACAGGGGAGGCTACGAGCAGTACTTC
cdr3_aa: CASSFDRGGYEQYF

clone_size: .
d_call: TRBD2
v_call: TRBV7-9
j_call: TRBJ2-1
cdr3_nt: TGTGCCAGCAGCTCAGGACTAGTCGGTTACAATGAGCAGTTCTTC
cdr3_aa: CASSSGLVGYNEQFF

clone_size: .
d_call: .
v_call: TRBV4-1
j_call: TRBJ2-3
cdr3_nt: TGCGCCAGCAGCCAACTGGCTGTCAGCACAGATACGCAGTATTTT
cdr3_aa: CASSQLAVSTDTQYF

clone_size: few
d_call: TRBD2
v_call: TRBV24-1
j_call: TRBJ2-1
cdr3_nt: TGTGCCACCAGTGACCCAAGACTAGCGGGGGGCCATCCCCTAACTCCCCGCTCCTACAATGAGCAGTTCTTC
cdr3_aa: CATSDPRLAGGHPLTPRSYNEQFF

clone_size: .
d_call: TRBD1
v_call: TRBV2
j_call: TRBJ2-5
cdr3_nt: TGTGCCAGAGAAGACGGACAGGCACGAGAGACCCAGTACTTC
cdr3_aa: CAREDGQARETQYF

clone_size: .
d_call: TRBD2
v_call: TRBV10-2
j_call: TRBJ2-7
cdr3_nt: TGCGCCAGCAGAGCGACTAGCGGGGGGGAGATGAGCTCCTACGAGCAGTACTTC
cdr3_aa: CASRATSGGEMSSYEQYF

clone_size: .
d_call: TRBD1
v_call: TRBV7-3
j_call: TRBJ2-7
cdr3_nt: TGTGCCAGCAGTCAGGACAGGGCCTCTACCGACGAGCAGTACTTC
cdr3_aa: CASSQDRASTDEQYF

clone_size: .
d_call: .
v_call: TRBV19
j_call: TRBJ1-1
cdr3_nt: TGTGCCAGTAGTACCCCGAGCGCCCTAGGAGCTTTCTTT
cdr3_aa: CASSTPSALGAFF

clone_size: few
d_call: TRBD1
v_call: TRBV28
j_call: TRBJ1-2
cdr3_nt: TGTGCCAGCAGGCCCGGGACAGCCTATGGCTACACCTTC
cdr3_aa: CASRPGTAYGYTF

clone_size: once
d_call: .
v_call: TRBV3-1/TRBV3-2
j_call: TRBJ2-3
cdr3_nt: TGTGCCAGCAGCCATGGCGGCGCAGATACGCAGTATTTT
cdr3_aa: CASSHGGADTQYF

clone_size: .
d_call: .
v_call: TRBV7-9
j_call: TRBJ2-7
cdr3_nt: TGTGCCAGCAGCTCACTCCACGAGCAGTACTTC
cdr3_aa: CASSSLHEQYF

clone_size: .
d_call: .
v_call: TRBV18
j_call: TRBJ1-3
cdr3_nt: TGTGCCAGCTCACCAAGAGCCTTCGCGGGCTCTGGAAACACCATATATTTT
cdr3_aa: CASSPRAFAGSGNTIYF

clone_size: .
d_call: TRBD1
v_call: TRBV3-1/TRBV3-2
j_call: TRBJ1-1
cdr3_nt: TGTGCCAGCAGCCAGACAGGGGGAGGCACTGAAGCTTTCTTT
cdr3_aa: CASSQTGGGTEAFF

clone_size: .
d_call: .
v_call: TRBV5-6
j_call: TRBJ2-3
cdr3_nt: TGTGCCAGCACTTATTGGGCGAGGGCGCGAGGCACAGATACGCAGTATTTT
cdr3_aa: CASTYWARARGTDTQYF

clone_size: .
d_call: TRBD2
v_call: TRBV29-1
j_call: TRBJ2-3
cdr3_nt: TGCAGCGTTGTGGCGGGGGGCACAGATACGCAGTATTTT
cdr3_aa: CSVVAGGTDTQYF

clone_size: .
d_call: .
v_call: TRBV28
j_call: TRBJ2-3
cdr3_nt: TGTGCCAGCAGGGACAGCTCCACAGATACGCAGTATTTT
cdr3_aa: CASRDSSTDTQYF

clone_size: few
d_call: .
v_call: TRBV19
j_call: TRBJ1-5
cdr3_nt: TGTGCCAGTAGTACCCTGGACAGCTACAATCAGCCCCAGCATTTT
cdr3_aa: CASSTLDSYNQPQHF

clone_size: .
d_call: TRBD2
v_call: TRBV3-1/TRBV3-2
j_call: TRBJ2-7
cdr3_nt: TGTGCCAGCAGCCAAGTCGAGGGCGGGAGATACGAGCAGTACTTC
cdr3_aa: CASSQVEGGRYEQYF